Listed below are T cell receptor beta chains from one sample, sequenced in a study of control samples from healthy donors and cancer patients. Here immunoSEQ multiplex PCR was the method, and the copy in TCRdb shows in-frame clones only, minus some. Of roughly 170,000 clones listed, over 85% are singletons. Sequences were obtained from blood. The receptors were sampled from an older woman in good health. Each CDR3 is given with its conserved first and last residue. The order of the fields is CDR3 protein, CDR3 DNA, V gene, clone size, J gene, D gene. The D gene is left open where the match is weak. Expanded clones are given a class, and other clones once, few, many or no size at all.

CDR3aa: CASSSQGESDNQPQHF
CDR3nt: TGTGCCAGCAGCAGCCAGGGGGAATCGGACAATCAGCCCCAGCATTTT
v_gene: TRBV21-1
abundance: .
j_gene: TRBJ1-5
d_gene: .

CDR3aa: CASSRTGNNSPLHF
CDR3nt: TGTGCCAGCAGCCGGACAGGGAATAATTCACCCCTCCACTTT
v_gene: TRBV27
abundance: .
j_gene: TRBJ1-6
d_gene: TRBD1

CDR3aa: CASSLGGLAGITDTQYF
CDR3nt: TGTGCCAGCAGCCTTGGGGGGCTAGCGGGTATCACAGATACGCAGTATTTT
v_gene: TRBV4-2
abundance: .
j_gene: TRBJ2-3
d_gene: TRBD2

CDR3aa: CASSQGLEETQYF
CDR3nt: TGTGCCAGCAGCCAAGGACTAGAAGAGACCCAGTACTTC
v_gene: TRBV7-2
abundance: once
j_gene: TRBJ2-5
d_gene: TRBD2

CDR3aa: CASSLVPNGGAETQYF
CDR3nt: TGCGCCAGCAGCTTGGTCCCTAACGGGGGGGCGGAGACCCAGTACTTC
v_gene: TRBV5-1
abundance: .
j_gene: TRBJ2-5
d_gene: TRBD2

CDR3aa: CSVGQGNQPQHF
CDR3nt: TGCAGCGTTGGACAGGGCAATCAGCCCCAGCATTTT
v_gene: TRBV29-1
abundance: .
j_gene: TRBJ1-5
d_gene: .

CDR3aa: CASSWGRDRVSGELFF
CDR3nt: TGCGCCAGCAGCTGGGGCCGGGACAGGGTCTCCGGGGAGCTGTTTTTT
v_gene: TRBV5-1
abundance: .
j_gene: TRBJ2-2
d_gene: TRBD1

CDR3aa: CASSLFSESSPLHF
CDR3nt: TGTGCCAGCAGCTTGTTCTCAGAGTCCTCACCCCTCCACTTT
v_gene: TRBV5-4
abundance: .
j_gene: TRBJ1-6
d_gene: .

CDR3aa: CASSLPAVHNEQFF
CDR3nt: TGTGCCAGCAGCTTGCCAGCGGTACACAATGAGCAGTTCTTC
v_gene: TRBV5-4
abundance: .
j_gene: TRBJ2-1
d_gene: .

CDR3aa: CASSLAPGQGSEKLFF
CDR3nt: TGCGCCAGCAGCTTGGCTCCGGGACAGGGGAGTGAAAAACTGTTTTTT
v_gene: TRBV5-1
abundance: .
j_gene: TRBJ1-4
d_gene: TRBD1

CDR3aa: CASSLSTRDLSPLHF
CDR3nt: TGTGCCAGCAGCTTAAGTACTCGCGATTTGTCACCCCTCCACTTT
v_gene: TRBV7-8
abundance: few
j_gene: TRBJ1-6
d_gene: .

CDR3aa: CASSLQGNYEQYF
CDR3nt: TGTGCCAGCAGCTTACAGGGAAACTACGAGCAGTACTTC
v_gene: TRBV7-2
abundance: medium-sized
j_gene: TRBJ2-7
d_gene: .

CDR3aa: CASSLVLAGAREQYF
CDR3nt: TGTGCCAGCAGCTTGGTACTAGCGGGGGCTAGGGAGCAGTACTTC
v_gene: TRBV5-6
abundance: .
j_gene: TRBJ2-7
d_gene: TRBD2

CDR3aa: CASATGHETQYF
CDR3nt: TGTGCTAGTGCCACGGGGCACGAGACCCAGTACTTC
v_gene: TRBV12-5
abundance: .
j_gene: TRBJ2-5
d_gene: .

CDR3aa: CASSDQGAIKKLFF
CDR3nt: TGTGCCAGCAGTGACCAAGGGGCAATTAAAAAACTGTTTTTT
v_gene: TRBV6-6
abundance: once
j_gene: TRBJ1-4
d_gene: .

CDR3aa: CASRPVTDTQYF
CDR3nt: TGTGCCAGCAGGCCGGTCACAGATACGCAGTATTTT
v_gene: TRBV7-2
abundance: .
j_gene: TRBJ2-3
d_gene: .

CDR3aa: CASSIVGGGATAFF
CDR3nt: TGTGCCAGTAGTATAGTGGGAGGAGGGGCAACGGCTTTCTTT
v_gene: TRBV19
abundance: .
j_gene: TRBJ1-1
d_gene: .

CDR3aa: CASSLDGQETQYF
CDR3nt: TGTGCCAGCAGCTTAGACGGGCAAGAGACCCAGTACTTC
v_gene: TRBV7-2
abundance: .
j_gene: TRBJ2-5
d_gene: .

CDR3aa: CAAGRDNEKLFF
CDR3nt: TGTGCTGCTGGGAGAGATAATGAAAAACTGTTTTTT
v_gene: TRBV30
abundance: .
j_gene: TRBJ1-4
d_gene: .

CDR3aa: CASSPSVDTPLMFF
CDR3nt: TGTGCCAGCAGCCCCTCCGTCGACACCCCCCTGATGTTTTTT
v_gene: TRBV3-1/TRBV3-2
abundance: .
j_gene: TRBJ2-2
d_gene: .

CDR3aa: CSASGRQTGRAFF
CDR3nt: TGCAGTGCTAGTGGCAGACAAACCGGCCGAGCTTTCTTT
v_gene: TRBV20-1
abundance: .
j_gene: TRBJ1-1
d_gene: .

CDR3aa: CASSGGNYEQYF
CDR3nt: TGTGCCAGCAGCGGGGGGAACTACGAGCAGTACTTC
v_gene: TRBV3-1/TRBV3-2
abundance: .
j_gene: TRBJ2-7
d_gene: .

CDR3aa: CASSLGHSQETQYF
CDR3nt: TGTGCCAGCAGCCTGGGACACAGCCAAGAGACCCAGTACTTC
v_gene: TRBV5-4
abundance: .
j_gene: TRBJ2-5
d_gene: .

CDR3aa: CASSLNAWDRRGVHEQFF
CDR3nt: TGTGCCAGCAGTTTAAATGCATGGGACAGGAGGGGGGTCCATGAGCAGTTCTTC
v_gene: TRBV27
abundance: few
j_gene: TRBJ2-1
d_gene: TRBD1

CDR3aa: CASSREKGRGVSYNEQFF
CDR3nt: TGTGCCAGCAGCAGGGAAAAGGGAAGGGGAGTCTCCTACAATGAGCAGTTCTTC
v_gene: TRBV21-1
abundance: .
j_gene: TRBJ2-1
d_gene: .